Given below is one TCR beta chain in context. The sample originates from a study of cytomegalovirus exposure and HLA in healthy donors. There were likely unrecorded immune exposures, though donors were nominally healthy when sampled. It was with 60 Vbeta and 13 Jbeta primers that the PCR ran. Measured with immunoSEQ multiplex PCR; TCRdb has only the in-frame clones, and not every one. Listed are 45,000 to 60,000 clones; about 2.3% falls within the top ten. The source of this sequence is a female donor in good health and CMV-seronegative. The sample taken for sequencing was PBMCs.

DNA for the CDR3: TGTGCCAGCAAGAAAGGACAGGACTCCTACAATGAGCAGTTCTTC. Translated, it gives CASKKGQDSYNEQFF. The chain has TRBV7-8 and TRBJ2-1, with 7 bases identical to TRBD1. The CDR3 is 15 amino acids. J was trimmed by 0 bases and V by 7 bases; bases with no gene match: 6. The germline V gene encodes CDR1 SGHVS and CDR2 FQNEAQ.